Sequencing of this T cell receptor beta chain was carried out in a study of neoadjuvant anti-PD-1 for oral cavity cancer. As for the study in general: Non-progressing patients received a fourth nivolumab dose near day 43, then surgery on days 50-56.

Study-level points and caveats: Treg/Th17 ratio rose with pretreatment blood and fell with post-treatment tumor TCRbeta clonality.

Repertoires were generated with immunoSEQ multiplex PCR, while TCRdb's copy carries only in-frame clones and drops some. The table lists more than 30,000 clones, approximately 40% of them singletons. Notes on this clone: As yet, its antigen is unknown.

Germline loops: CDR1 MNHEY, CDR2 SMNVEV (reference sequence). This CDR3 is 14 amino acids long. V lost 6 bases to trimming and J lost 8 bases, with 16 bases between them. Time point defined: after neoadjuvant nivolumab, at surgical resection. Patients had HPV-negative, locally advanced oral cavity squamous cell carcinoma. The sample in question was tumor tissue, obtained after nivolumab (anti-PD-1) treatment. The chain recombines TRBV27 with TRBJ1-4; D is ambiguous. The TCR was taken from a person between 35 and 79 years old with oral cavity squamous cell carcinoma. In DNA form, the CDR3 reads TGTGCCAGCAGCAAGGGTATTGGCTTGGAAAAACTGTTTTTT. Amino acid sequence: CASSKGIGLEKLFF.